This TCR beta chain was found in a study of T cell responses to AZD1222 COVID-19 vaccine. Whole-study findings and limits: All repertoire sampling was performed exclusively after the peak T cell response.

Comment on this clone: Its matching antigen is unknown.

The V and J ends lost 5 bases and 1 base respectively, with 14 bases between them. This CDR3 region has 15 residues. Per the germline V gene, CDR1 is MDHEN and CDR2 is SYDVKM. Measured with immunoSEQ multiplex PCR; TCRdb has only the in-frame clones, and not every one. The repertoire holds more than 95,000 clones, with 75% to 95% as singletons. The chain recombines TRBV28 with TRBJ1-1; a possible D gene is TRBD1 (6 bases). This TCR was sampled from an adult in good health. Material: peripheral blood, obtained on day 0 of AZD1222 vaccination. The CDR3 nucleotides are TGTGCCAGCAGTCTAAGGACAGCAGGGAACACTGAAGCTTTCTTT. Translating gives CASSLRTAGNTEAFF.